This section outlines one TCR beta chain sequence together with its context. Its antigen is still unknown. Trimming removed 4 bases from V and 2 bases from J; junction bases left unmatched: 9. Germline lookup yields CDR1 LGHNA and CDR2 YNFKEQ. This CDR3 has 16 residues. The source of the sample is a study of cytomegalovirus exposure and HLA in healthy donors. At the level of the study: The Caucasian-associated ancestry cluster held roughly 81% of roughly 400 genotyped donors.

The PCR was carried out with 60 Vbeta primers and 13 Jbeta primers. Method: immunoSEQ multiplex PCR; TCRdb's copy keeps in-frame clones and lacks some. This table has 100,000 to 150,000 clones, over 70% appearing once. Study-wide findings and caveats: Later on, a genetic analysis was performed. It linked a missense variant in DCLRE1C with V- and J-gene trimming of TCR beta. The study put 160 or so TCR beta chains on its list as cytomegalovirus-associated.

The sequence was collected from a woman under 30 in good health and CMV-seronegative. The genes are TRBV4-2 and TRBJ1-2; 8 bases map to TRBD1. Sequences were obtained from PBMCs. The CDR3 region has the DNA TGTGCCAGCAGCCCCGATCGTCAGGGGGCCAACTATGGCTACACCTTC. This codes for CASSPDRQGANYGYTF.